Each of the 24 T cell receptor beta chains below was sequenced from the same sample in a study of cytomegalovirus exposure and HLA in healthy donors. Sequenced by immunoSEQ multiplex PCR; TCRdb stores in-frame clones only, minus some. Of about 330,000 clones detected, just over 85% appear once; the ten largest clones hold 0.7% to 0.85%. Sequencing input: PBMCs. The source of these receptors is a young woman in good health and CMV-seronegative.

The chain links TRBV7-9 to TRBJ2-1, with 13 bases identical to TRBD2. V shed 7 bases, J shed 2 bases, and the junction held 11 bases outside the gene matches. The CDR3 consists of 18 residues. CDR1 and CDR2 (germline): SEHNR, FQNEAQ (reference sequence). The CDR3 DNA follows: TGTGCCAGCAATTCGGGACTAGCGGGAAGGTGGCCCTACAATGAGCAGTTCTTC. Protein: CASNSGLAGRWPYNEQFF.

The chain has TRBV5-6 and TRBJ2-5; 7 positions agree with TRBD1. The CDR3 is 15 residues long. Germline V gives CDR1 SGHDT, CDR2 YYEEEE. V gave up 0 bases and J gave up 5 bases; unmatched junction bases: 7. The CDR3 bases are TGTGCCAGCAGCTTGGCCGTAGACAGGGAGGAGACCCAGTACTTC. Translated: CASSLAVDREETQYF. The variable domain in full, with the rest retrieved from reference TRBV5-6 and TRBJ2-5, is DAGVTQSPTHLIKTRGQQVTLRCSPKSGHDTVSWYQQALGQGPQFIFQYYEEEERQRGNFPDRFSGHQFPNYSSELNVNALLLGDSALYLCASSLAVDREETQYFGPGTRLLVL.

This chain uses TRBV5-1 with TRBJ2-7; D is unclear. Per the germline V gene, CDR1 is SGHRS and CDR2 is YFSETQ. This CDR3 comprises 14 residues. V lost 4 bases, J lost 0 bases, and 11 bases lay in between. CDR3 region: CASSPHSSSYEQYF. The CDR3 bases are TGCGCCAGCAGCCCCCACTCGAGCTCCTACGAGCAGTACTTC.

The rearrangement links TRBV5-1 to TRBJ2-2, with D perhaps matching TRBD1 (5 bases). Per germline, CDR1 SGHRS and CDR2 YFSETQ. CDR3 length: 14 residues. V was cut by 6 bases and J by 5 bases, with 14 bases left in between. CDR3 protein: CASTRAGLTGELFF. The CDR3 DNA sequence: TGCGCCAGCACCCGGGCAGGGTTGACCGGGGAGCTGTTTTTT.

The chain uses TRBV19 and TRBJ1-2; D perhaps matches TRBD1 (5 bases). Germline assignment: CDR1 LNHDA and CDR2 SQIVND (reference sequence). CDR3 length: 15 residues. The germline V and J ends were trimmed by 3 bases and 3 bases, with 14 bases remaining between them. The CDR3, as DNA: TGTGCCAGTAGTATCCGGACGCGGGGCGACTATGGCTACACCTTC. Amino acids: CASSIRTRGDYGYTF.

The chain employs TRBV15 and TRBJ1-3, with 12 bases lining up with TRBD1. Germline V CDR1 and CDR2: LNHNV, YYDKDF (reference sequence). The CDR3 loop spans 15 amino acids. The J segment lost 4 bases and the V segment lost 6 bases, leaving 4 bases of the junction unmatched. The CDR3 coding sequence is TGTGCCACCAGTGTAGGGACAGGGGGCGGAAACACCATATATTTT. Protein product: CATSVGTGGGNTIYF.

A few counts support this clone. The sample holds other DNA sequences that translate to the same CDR3. The CDR3 region has the DNA TGTGCCAGCAGTGAGACAGGGGACTATGGCTACACCTTC. Residues: CASSETGDYGYTF. This chain connects TRBV2 to TRBJ1-2; TRBD1 aligns across 8 bases. The germline V gene encodes CDR1 SNHLY and CDR2 FYNNEI. The V and J ends lost 3 bases and 3 bases, in that order; junction bases with no gene match: 0. CDR3 length: 13 amino acids. Variable domain in full (rest from reference TRBV2 and TRBJ1-2): EPEVTQTPSHQVTQMGQEVILRCVPISNHLYFYWYRQILGQKVEFLVSFYNNEISEKSEIFDDQFSVERPDGSNFTLKIRSTKLEDSAMYFCASSETGDYGYTFGSGTRLTVV.

The gene calls are TRBV25-1 and TRBJ2-3, with unresolved D. Germline V gene lookup returns CDR1 MGHDK and CDR2 SYGVNS. Trimming stripped 3 bases from V and 0 bases from J, with 10 bases between. This CDR3 region has 15 residues. In nucleotides, the CDR3 is TGTGCCAGCAGTGATCTTCAGGATAGCACAGATACGCAGTATTTT. Its protein is CASSDLQDSTDTQYF. The full variable domain, in which reference TRBV25-1 and TRBJ2-3 provide the parts outside the CDR3, is EADIYQTPRYLVIGTGKKITLECSQTMGHDKMYWYQQDPGMELHLIHYSYGVNSTEKGDLSSESTVSRIRTEHFPLTLESARPSHTSQYLCASSDLQDSTDTQYFGPGTRLTVL.

The CDR3 loop is CASSSRPGHSLEQYF. The CDR3 DNA reads as TGTGCCAGCAGTTCTCGACCGGGACATAGTCTGGAGCAGTACTTC. This chain uses TRBV28 with TRBJ2-7; possible D gene TRBD1, 6 bases. The CDR3 is 15 amino acids. Between the trimmed V and J ends, which lost 4 bases and 7 bases, there was a span of 20 bases. The germline V gene has CDR1 MDHEN and CDR2 SYDVKM.

The rearrangement joins TRBV27 to TRBJ2-7; tentative D call: TRBD1 (5 bases). Germline V gene sequence: CDR1 MNHEY, CDR2 SMNVEV (reference sequence). The CDR3 spans 16 residues. Trimming stripped 8 bases from V and 4 bases from J, with 24 bases between. In DNA form, the CDR3 reads TGTGCCAGCGTAAACAGTTGGGGCGGAGCATCTTACGAGCAGTACTTC. This gives the protein CASVNSWGGASYEQYF.

The chain couples TRBV7-2 to TRBJ2-7, with TRBD1 matching over 8 bases. The CDR3 is 14 residues long. Per the germline V gene, CDR1 is SGHTA and CDR2 is FQGNSA. The V segment lost 3 bases and the J segment 5 bases; nucleotides outside the gene matches: 6. DNA for the CDR3: TGTGCCAGCAGCTTCAGGCAGGGGGCTGACGAGCAGTACTTC. Protein: CASSFRQGADEQYF.

CDR3 sequence reads: CASSLGLAGASEQFF. The DNA of the CDR3 is TGTGCCAGCAGCTTAGGACTAGCGGGAGCTAGTGAGCAGTTCTTC. This sequence joins TRBV7-9 and TRBJ2-1; 12 bases map to TRBD2. The CDR3 length is 15 residues. V shed 1 base and J 9 bases; nucleotides not matched to a gene: 4. Germline-derived CDR1 and CDR2 are SEHNR and FQNEAQ (reference sequence).

As concerns this clone: A much more abundant neighbour one base away suggests this may be a read error. The rearrangement links TRBV27 to TRBJ1-5; 10 bases match TRBD1. After removal of 0 bases from V and 5 bases from J, the junction contained 1 base not matched to a gene. CDR3 length: 15 amino acids. Germline CDR1 reads MNHEY; CDR2 reads SMNVEV (reference sequence). The CDR3, as DNA: TGTGCCAGCAGTTTATCGGGGACAGGGGATCAGCCCCAGCATTTT. Translating it yields CASSLSGTGDQPQHF.

A single count supports this clone. The rearrangement joins TRBV19 to TRBJ2-7; TRBD1 matches at 7 bases. Germline V gives CDR1 LNHDA, CDR2 SQIVND (reference sequence). J gave up 6 bases and V 7 bases, and 9 bases lay outside the gene matches. This CDR3 spans 13 amino acids. DNA for the CDR3: TGTGCCAGTAACACCGGGACAGCGGCCGAGCAGTACTTC. Its protein is CASNTGTAAEQYF.

This clone appeared a few times. V usage is TRBV5-1 and J usage is TRBJ1-4, with D hard to call. Per germline, CDR1 SGHRS and CDR2 YFSETQ. The CDR3 has 13 residues. The V and J ends lost 7 bases and 4 bases respectively, with 11 bases between them. The DNA for the CDR3 is TGCGCCAGCTCAGGACTGGGTAATGAAAAACTGTTTTTT. The encoded protein is CASSGLGNEKLFF.

The J gene is TRBJ2-7, the V gene TRBV4-1; a weak D match, TRBD1 (5 bases). The CDR3 extends over 16 amino acids. Germline CDR1 is MGHRA and CDR2 is YSYEKL. The ends were cut back, 1 base at V and 0 bases at J, with 13 bases in the middle. CDR3 bases: TGCGCCAGCAGCCAAGGCAGGGCTTTGATCTCCTACGAGCAGTACTTC. Protein sequence: CASSQGRALISYEQYF.

The rearrangement uses TRBV5-1 and TRBJ2-1, with 8 bases identical to TRBD2. The germline CDR1 and CDR2 sequences are SGHRS and YFSETQ. V trimming: 4 bases; J trimming: 0 bases; junction bases outside the gene matches: 9. CDR3 size: 17 residues. The CDR3 nucleotides read TGCGCCAGCAGCCCCGGGGGGGCGGGCCCCTCCTACAATGAGCAGTTCTTC. Its translation is CASSPGGAGPSYNEQFF.

On this clone: It may be a read error: a sequence one base away is much more abundant. This chain links TRBV6-5 with TRBJ2-7; 7 bases are a match to TRBD1. The CDR3 has 14 amino acids. After removal of 2 bases from V and 3 bases from J, the junction contained 4 bases not matched to a gene. CDR1 and CDR2 (germline): MNHEY, SVGAGI. The CDR3 DNA sequence: TGTGCCAGCAGTTACCCGACAGGGTACTACGAGCAGTACTTC. Residues: CASSYPTGYYEQYF.

A few counts support this clone. The J gene is TRBJ2-7, the V gene TRBV27, with D perhaps matching TRBD1 (6 bases). Germline-derived CDR1 and CDR2 are MNHEY and SMNVEV (reference sequence). The CDR3 totals 12 residues. V shed 6 bases and J shed 7 bases, with 13 bases lying between them. For the CDR3, the DNA is TGTGCCAGCAGCACAGGGACGGGGGAGCAGTACTTC. This gives the protein CASSTGTGEQYF.

The genes are TRBV9 and TRBJ2-1; D gene ambiguous. There are 17 residues in the CDR3. Germline loops: CDR1 SGDLS, CDR2 YYNGEE. The V end was cut by 0 bases, the J end by 2 bases, with 15 bases between. The CDR3 spells CASSVVQEPNPYNEQFF. In DNA form, the CDR3 reads TGTGCCAGCAGCGTAGTGCAGGAACCAAACCCCTACAATGAGCAGTTCTTC. The full variable domain, rest sourced from reference TRBV9 and TRBJ2-1, is DSGVTQTPKHLITATGQRVTLRCSPRSGDLSVYWYQQSLDQGLQFLIQYYNGEERAKGNILERFSAQQFPDLHSELNLSSLELGDSALYFCASSVVQEPNPYNEQFFGPGTRLTVL.

The chain joins TRBV5-1 to TRBJ2-4; the D gene is possibly TRBD1 (6 bases). V gave up 1 base and J gave up 5 bases, with 10 bases separating them. The CDR3 runs 14 residues. Germline V CDR1 and CDR2: SGHRS, YFSETQ. CDR3: CASSLLGAENIQYF. The CDR3 nucleotides read TGCGCCAGCAGCTTGTTGGGGGCAGAAAACATTCAGTACTTC.

J is TRBJ2-5 and V is TRBV5-1; D gene unclear. V was shortened by 1 base and J by 2 bases, with 6 bases between the two germline ends. CDR3 length equals 13 residues. Germline CDR1 SGHRS, CDR2 YFSETQ. The CDR3 region is CASSLFRQETQYF. The CDR3 nucleotides read TGCGCCAGCAGCTTGTTCAGACAAGAGACCCAGTACTTC.

The rearrangement links TRBV5-1 to TRBJ1-1; 8 positions agree with TRBD1. Germline trimming cut 4 bases from V and 11 bases from J; bases unmatched to any gene: 10. The length of the CDR3 is 13 residues. Germline V gene sequence: CDR1 SGHRS, CDR2 YFSETQ. DNA of the CDR3: TGCGCCAGCAGCGGCGCCAGGGGGCATGCGGCTTTCTTT. This gives the protein CASSGARGHAAFF.

The V call is TRBV7-9, the J call TRBJ1-5; the D is unclear. This CDR3 comprises 12 residues. V was pared by 1 base and J by 6 bases, with 4 bases between. Per the germline V gene, CDR1 is SEHNR and CDR2 is FQNEAQ (reference sequence). CDR3 sequence reads: CASSLESQPQHF. CDR3 DNA sequence: TGTGCCAGCAGCTTAGAGAGTCAGCCCCAGCATTTT.